A single sample is the source of the 25 T cell receptor beta chains below, sequenced in a study of T cell changes during pregnancy in multiple sclerosis. The table came from immunoSEQ multiplex PCR; TCRdb's copy has only in-frame clones and leaves some out. The table has fewer than 60,000 clones, about nine tenths seen once. This specimen consisted of peripheral blood, obtained in the third trimester of pregnancy. The receptor set was obtained from a female donor in good health, enrolled as a control in a pregnancy study.

The J gene is TRBJ2-3, the V gene TRBV6-6, with 7 bases matching TRBD1. The CDR3 consists of 16 residues. Looked up from germline, CDR1 is MNHNY and CDR2 is SVGAGI (reference sequence). The ends lost 7 bases at V and 2 bases at J; junction bases unmatched: 12. The DNA of the CDR3 is TGTGCCAGCACCCGGAGTCACAGGGGAACCACAGATACGCAGTATTTT. The encoded protein is CASTRSHRGTTDTQYF.

Notes on this clone: This likely comes from a read error, as the CDR3 has no conserved phenylalanine or tryptophan at its end. No DNA is shown, since the ends of the CDR3 on it are uncertain; the CDR3 is the one TCRdb lists. This rearrangement joins TRBV11-3 to TRBJ1-2; the DNA was not used to check the table's D call, TRBD1. The CDR3 spans 9 amino acids, including both terminal residues. CDR1 is SGHNT and CDR2 is YENEEA in the germline V gene. The CDR3 sequence: CASSLGTVL.

The chain joins TRBV5-5 to TRBJ1-2; no definite D call. V lost 2 bases to trimming and J lost 6 bases, with 11 bases between them. The CDR3 consists of 13 residues. CDR1 is SGHKS and CDR2 is YYEKEE in the germline V gene (reference sequence). CDR3: CASSFSGEDGYTF. Here the CDR3 DNA reads TGTGCCAGCAGCTTCTCTGGGGAGGATGGCTACACCTTC.

This rearrangement joins TRBV4-1 to TRBJ2-5; 12 bases align to TRBD2. CDR3 length equals 18 residues. Per the germline V gene, CDR1 is MGHRA and CDR2 is YSYEKL. V was pared by 4 bases and J by 5 bases, with 14 bases of the junction left unmatched. This CDR3 reads CASSLLGASGRVGETQYF. The CDR3 nucleotides are TGCGCCAGCAGCCTCTTAGGGGCTAGCGGGAGGGTAGGGGAGACCCAGTACTTC.

The chain has TRBV9 and TRBJ2-3; 8 positions agree with TRBD1. This CDR3 has 15 residues. In germline, CDR1 is SGDLS, CDR2 YYNGEE. The J segment lost 4 bases and the V segment lost 0 bases, leaving 4 bases of the junction unmatched. This CDR3 reads CASSVAAGGPDTQYF. CDR3 sequence (DNA): TGTGCCAGCAGCGTAGCGGCAGGGGGCCCAGATACGCAGTATTTT.

This clone was detected once. The chain carries TRBV28 and TRBJ2-1; D uncertain. CDR1 MDHEN and CDR2 SYDVKM come from the germline V gene. V lost 2 bases to trimming and J lost 2 bases, with 7 bases between them. The CDR3 contains 14 residues. CDR3 bases: TGTGCCAGCAGTTTAAGCAATCCCTACAATGAGCAGTTCTTC. This encodes CASSLSNPYNEQFF.

The V and J genes are TRBV13 and TRBJ2-6; 10 bases are a match to TRBD1. Germline lookup yields CDR1 PRHDT and CDR2 FYEKMQ (reference sequence). This CDR3 has 17 amino acids. Germline trimming cut 0 bases from V and 2 bases from J; bases unmatched to any gene: 1. CDR3: CASSLGGQGAGANVLTF. CDR3 coding DNA: TGTGCCAGCAGCTTAGGTGGACAGGGGGCTGGGGCCAACGTCCTGACTTTC.

V is TRBV6-5 and J is TRBJ2-2, with D possibly matching TRBD2 (5 bases). The ends were cut back, 6 bases at V and 5 bases at J, with 13 bases in the middle. Germline values: CDR1 MNHEY, CDR2 SVGAGI. The length of the CDR3 is 14 residues. CDR3 bases: TGTGCCAGCAGACCGCCCGGACTTACCGGGGAGCTGTTTTTT. It yields the protein CASRPPGLTGELFF.

Of note for this clone: In the same sample, other DNA sequences code for this CDR3. The rearrangement joins TRBV30 to TRBJ1-5; D remains unclear. The CDR3 has 13 amino acids. Trimming took off 2 bases at V and 7 bases at J, with 12 bases between the two ends. The V gene's germline CDR1 is GTSNPN and CDR2 SVGIG (reference sequence). The CDR3 reads CAWSPGLDQPQHF. The CDR3 region has the DNA TGTGCCTGGAGTCCCGGACTAGACCAGCCCCAGCATTTT.

The chain joins TRBV19 to TRBJ1-5; 9 nucleotides align to TRBD1. The ends lost 3 bases at V and 4 bases at J; junction bases unmatched: 4. Germline CDR1 LNHDA, CDR2 SQIVND (reference sequence). The CDR3 spans 15 residues. CDR3 loop: CASSILDRGNQPQHF. The CDR3 DNA follows: TGTGCCAGTAGTATTCTGGACAGGGGAAATCAGCCCCAGCATTTT.

The genes are TRBV6-6 and TRBJ1-1, with TRBD1 as a possible D gene (5 bases). CDR3 length: 16 residues. Trimming left V 2 bases short and J 0 bases short, with 13 bases between. CDR1 and CDR2 (germline): MNHNY, SVGAGI (reference sequence). CDR3 nucleotides: TGTGCCAGCAGTTACGGCAGGACATACATGAACACTGAAGCTTTCTTT. Translated: CASSYGRTYMNTEAFF.

The rearrangement links TRBV4-1 to TRBJ2-7, with a weak D call TRBD2 (5 bases). The germline gives CDR1 MGHRA, CDR2 YSYEKL. CDR3 length: 19 residues. V dropped 0 bases and J dropped 1 base, with 22 bases sitting between them. Here the CDR3 reads CASSQDPGRGQVLSYEQYF. The DNA for the CDR3 is TGCGCCAGCAGCCAAGATCCAGGTAGAGGGCAGGTCCTATCCTACGAGCAGTACTTC.

The rearrangement uses TRBV10-2 and TRBJ2-7; possibly TRBD1 for D (5 bases). Trimming left V 3 bases short and J 1 base short, with 10 bases between. The germline V gene has CDR1 WSHSY and CDR2 SAAADI. CDR3 length equals 14 residues. The CDR3 DNA sequence: TGCGCCAGCAGTGACAGGGCCGGGTCCTACGAGCAGTACTTC. The encoded protein is CASSDRAGSYEQYF.

This sequence joins TRBV28 and TRBJ1-1; D possibly corresponds to TRBD1 (5 bases). The CDR3 runs 13 residues. Looked up from germline, CDR1 is MDHEN and CDR2 is SYDVKM. With 7 bases removed from V and 4 bases from J, the gap between germline ends came to 13 bases. CDR3 bases: TGTGCCAGCATCCACGGGGGGGGCACTGAAGCTTTCTTT. It specifies CASIHGGGTEAFF.

The gene calls are TRBV11-1 and TRBJ1-5; 7 bases are a match to TRBD1. In germline, CDR1 is SGHAT, CDR2 FQDESV (reference sequence). The CDR3 contains 17 residues. The V segment lost 11 bases and the J segment 5 bases; nucleotides outside the gene matches: 21. The CDR3: CAQSGDSKVPFDQPQHF. The CDR3 DNA is TGTGCCCAAAGTGGGGACAGCAAGGTACCCTTCGATCAGCCCCAGCATTTT.

The chain has TRBV19 and TRBJ2-2; TRBD1 matches 9 bases. This CDR3 contains 15 residues. Germline values: CDR1 LNHDA, CDR2 SQIVND (reference sequence). Losses at the gene ends were 5 bases for V and 6 bases for J; bases not matched to a gene: 7. CDR3 in DNA: TGTGCCAGTAGTCTACGGACAGGGGTTGCCGGGGAGCTGTTTTTT. Amino acids: CASSLRTGVAGELFF.

The chain uses TRBV29-1 and TRBJ1-1; 8 nucleotides agree with TRBD1. V lost 3 bases to trimming and J lost 5 bases; unmatched junction nucleotides: 5. The CDR3 spans 13 residues. Looked up from germline, CDR1 is SQVTM and CDR2 is ANQGSEA. Written as DNA, the CDR3 is TGCAGCGTTGACAGGGGGCAGGGGACTGAAGCTTTCTTT. Protein product: CSVDRGQGTEAFF.

The chain employs TRBV11-3 and TRBJ2-7; D perhaps matches TRBD2 (6 bases). The germline gives CDR1 SGHNT, CDR2 YENEEA. The CDR3 is made up of 17 amino acids. V was trimmed by 0 bases and J by 5 bases, leaving 20 bases between them. The DNA for the CDR3 is TGTGCCAGCAGCTTAGACGGCAGCACGGGGGAGGCCAACGAGCAGTACTTC. It encodes CASSLDGSTGEANEQYF. The variable domain in full, with the rest retrieved from reference TRBV11-3 and TRBJ2-7, is EAGVVQSPRYKIIEKKQPVAFWCNPISGHNTLYWYLQNLGQGPELLIRYENEEAVDDSQLPKDRFSAERLKGVDSTLKIQPAELGDSAVYLCASSLDGSTGEANEQYFGPGTRLTVT.

This clone appeared a few times. This rearrangement joins TRBV5-1 to TRBJ1-2; D is unclear. The CDR3 loop spans 15 amino acids. The V gene's germline CDR1 is SGHRS and CDR2 YFSETQ. V lost 4 bases, J lost 2 bases, and 15 bases lay in between. CDR3 nucleotide sequence: TGCGCCAGCAGCCCGGCCAGAGCGGAGAACTATGGCTACACCTTC. It encodes CASSPARAENYGYTF. The full variable domain, rest sourced from reference TRBV5-1 and TRBJ1-2, is KAGVTQTPRYLIKTRGQQVTLSCSPISGHRSVSWYQQTPGQGLQFLFEYFSETQRNKGNFPGRFSGRQFSNSRSEMNVSTLELGDSALYLCASSPARAENYGYTFGSGTRLTVV.

For this clone: Other nucleotide sequences in the sample specify the same CDR3. This chain connects TRBV15 to TRBJ2-7; TRBD2 aligns across 12 bases. The CDR3 totals 16 residues. V shed 3 bases and J 5 bases; nucleotides not matched to a gene: 8. Germline CDR1 LNHNV, CDR2 YYDKDF (reference sequence). CDR3 sequence: CATSSGVLAGGNEQYF. The CDR3 DNA follows: TGTGCCACCAGCAGTGGGGTACTAGCGGGAGGAAACGAGCAGTACTTC.

The rearrangement links TRBV5-4 to TRBJ1-6; perhaps TRBD1 as D (5 bases). V lost 4 bases, J lost 5 bases, and 10 bases lay in between. The CDR3 has 14 residues. Germline V CDR1 and CDR2: SGHNT, YYREEE (reference sequence). The DNA of the CDR3 is TGTGCCAGCAGCCGACAGATGGATAATTCACCCCTCCACTTT. Amino acids: CASSRQMDNSPLHF.

In DNA, the CDR3 is TGTGCCAGCTCCTCCGGGCAGGGATACTATGGCTACACCTTC. Translating gives CASSSGQGYYGYTF. The chain uses TRBV28 and TRBJ1-2; TRBD1 might be the D (5 bases). The CDR3 has 14 residues. Germline CDR1 reads MDHEN; CDR2 reads SYDVKM. Between the trimmed V and J ends, which lost 8 bases and 3 bases, there was a span of 16 bases.

The J gene is TRBJ1-2, the V gene TRBV7-6, with D unresolved. V lost 5 bases to trimming and J lost 8 bases, with 12 bases between them. Germline CDR1 is SGHVS and CDR2 is FNYEAQ. This CDR3 contains 12 residues. The CDR3 protein is CASSPPGRGYTF. Here the CDR3 DNA reads TGTGCCAGCAGCCCCCCAGGCAGGGGCTACACCTTC.

V gene TRBV5-1 combines with J gene TRBJ1-2, with 11 positions matching TRBD1. This CDR3 contains 13 residues. With 4 bases clipped from V and 6 bases from J, the junction kept 2 bases outside the gene matches. Germline assignment: CDR1 SGHRS and CDR2 YFSETQ. The CDR3 DNA follows: TGCGCCAGCAGCAAGGGACAGGGGGATGGCTACACCTTC. This gives the protein CASSKGQGDGYTF.

The chain employs TRBV29-1 and TRBJ2-1, with 14 nucleotides matching TRBD2. The CDR3 consists of 14 residues. Germline CDR1 is SQVTM and CDR2 is ANQGSEA. The trim removed 6 bases at V and 9 bases at J, leaving 7 bases unmatched. This CDR3 is CSVGKTSGRGEQFF. CDR3 bases: TGCAGCGTGGGTAAGACTAGCGGGAGGGGTGAGCAGTTCTTC.